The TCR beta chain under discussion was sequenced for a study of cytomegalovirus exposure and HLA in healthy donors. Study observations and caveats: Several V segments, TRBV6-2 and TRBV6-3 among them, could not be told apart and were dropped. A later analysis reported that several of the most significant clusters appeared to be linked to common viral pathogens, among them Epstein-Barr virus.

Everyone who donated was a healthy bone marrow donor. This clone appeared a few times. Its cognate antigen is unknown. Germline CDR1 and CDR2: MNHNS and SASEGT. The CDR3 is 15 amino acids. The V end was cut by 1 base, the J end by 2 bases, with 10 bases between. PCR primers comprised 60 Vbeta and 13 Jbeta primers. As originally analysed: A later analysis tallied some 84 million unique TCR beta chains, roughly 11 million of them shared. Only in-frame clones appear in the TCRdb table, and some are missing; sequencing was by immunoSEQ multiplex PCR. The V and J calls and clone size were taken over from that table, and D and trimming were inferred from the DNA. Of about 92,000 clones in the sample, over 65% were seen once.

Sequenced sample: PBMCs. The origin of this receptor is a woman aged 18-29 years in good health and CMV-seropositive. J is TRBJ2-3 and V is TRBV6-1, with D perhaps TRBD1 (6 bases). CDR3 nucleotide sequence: TGTGCCAGCAGTGAAGGTACAGGGCACACAGATACGCAGTATTTT. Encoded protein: CASSEGTGHTDTQYF.